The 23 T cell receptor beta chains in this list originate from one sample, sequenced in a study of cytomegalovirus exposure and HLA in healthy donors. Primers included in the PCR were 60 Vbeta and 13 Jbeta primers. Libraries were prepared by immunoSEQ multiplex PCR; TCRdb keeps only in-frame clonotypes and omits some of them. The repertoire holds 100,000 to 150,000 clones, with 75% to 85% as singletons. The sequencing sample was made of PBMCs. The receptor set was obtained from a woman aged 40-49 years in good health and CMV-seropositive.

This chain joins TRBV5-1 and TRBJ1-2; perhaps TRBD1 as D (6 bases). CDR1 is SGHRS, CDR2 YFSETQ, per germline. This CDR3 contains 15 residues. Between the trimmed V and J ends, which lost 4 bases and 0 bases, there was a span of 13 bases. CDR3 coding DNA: TGCGCCAGCAGCCGGGCCGGGACAACTAACTATGGCTACACCTTC. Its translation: CASSRAGTTNYGYTF.

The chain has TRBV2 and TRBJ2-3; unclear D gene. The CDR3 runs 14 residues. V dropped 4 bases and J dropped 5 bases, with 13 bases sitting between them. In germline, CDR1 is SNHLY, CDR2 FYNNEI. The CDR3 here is CASSGVGAIDTQYF. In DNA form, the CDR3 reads TGTGCCAGCAGTGGGGTAGGAGCAATAGATACGCAGTATTTT.

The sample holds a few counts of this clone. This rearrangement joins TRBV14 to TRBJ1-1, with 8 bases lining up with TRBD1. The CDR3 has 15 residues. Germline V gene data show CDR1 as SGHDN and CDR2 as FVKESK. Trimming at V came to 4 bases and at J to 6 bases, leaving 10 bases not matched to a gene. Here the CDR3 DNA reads TGTGCCAGCAGCCCCCTCGGACAGGGCCCCCCTGAAGCTTTCTTT. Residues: CASSPLGQGPPEAFF. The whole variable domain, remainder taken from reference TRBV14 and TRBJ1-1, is EAGVTQFPSHSVIEKGQTVTLRCDPISGHDNLYWYRRVMGKEIKFLLHFVKESKQDESGMPNNRFLAERTGGTYSTLKVQPAELEDSGVYFCASSPLGQGPPEAFFGQGTRLTVV.

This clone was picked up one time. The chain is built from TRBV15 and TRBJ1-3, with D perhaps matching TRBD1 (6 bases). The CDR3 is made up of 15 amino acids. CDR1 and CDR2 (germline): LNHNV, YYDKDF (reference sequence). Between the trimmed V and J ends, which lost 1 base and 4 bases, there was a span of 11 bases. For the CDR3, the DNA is TGTGCCACCAGCAGAGTGCAGGGGTCAGGAAACACCATATATTTT. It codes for CATSRVQGSGNTIYF. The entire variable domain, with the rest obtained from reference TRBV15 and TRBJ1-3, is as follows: DAMVIQNPRYQVTQFGKPVTLSCSQTLNHNVMYWYQQKSSQAPKLLFHYYDKDFNNEADTPDNFQSRRPNTSFCFLDIRSPGLGDTAMYLCATSRVQGSGNTIYFGEGSWLTVV.

Here the CDR3 DNA reads TGTGCTAGTGGTTTGGTTATAGGGGGCTCCTACAATGAGCAGTTCTTC. Translated, it gives CASGLVIGGSYNEQFF. This chain joins TRBV12-5 and TRBJ2-1; D is perhaps TRBD1 (6 bases). Trimming cost V 0 bases and J 0 bases, with 9 bases left between them. CDR1 is LGHNT and CDR2 is FRNRAP in the germline V gene. CDR3 length: 16 residues.

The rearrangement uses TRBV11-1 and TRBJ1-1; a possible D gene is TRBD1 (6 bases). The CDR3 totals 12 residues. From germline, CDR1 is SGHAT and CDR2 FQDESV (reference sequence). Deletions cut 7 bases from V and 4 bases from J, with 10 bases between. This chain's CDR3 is CASTTGPTEAFF. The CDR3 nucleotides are TGTGCCAGCACAACAGGGCCCACTGAAGCTTTCTTT.

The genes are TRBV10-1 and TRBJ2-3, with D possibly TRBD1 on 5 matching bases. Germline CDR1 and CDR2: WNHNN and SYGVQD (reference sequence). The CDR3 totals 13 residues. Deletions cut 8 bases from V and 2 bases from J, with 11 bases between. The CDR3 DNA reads TGCGCCAGCTCGAGACAGAACACAGATACGCAGTATTTT. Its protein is CASSRQNTDTQYF.

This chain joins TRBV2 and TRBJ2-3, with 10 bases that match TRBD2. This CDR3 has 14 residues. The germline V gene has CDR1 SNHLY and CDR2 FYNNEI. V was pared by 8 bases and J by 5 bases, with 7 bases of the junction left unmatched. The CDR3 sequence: CASVPSGGRDTQYF. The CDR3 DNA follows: TGTGCCAGCGTCCCTAGCGGGGGCCGAGATACGCAGTATTTT.

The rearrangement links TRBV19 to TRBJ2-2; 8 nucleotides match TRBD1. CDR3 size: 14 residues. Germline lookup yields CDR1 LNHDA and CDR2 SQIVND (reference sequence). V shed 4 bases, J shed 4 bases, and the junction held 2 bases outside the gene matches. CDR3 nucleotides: TGTGCCAGTAGTAAGGACAGGGTCACCGGGGAGCTGTTTTTT. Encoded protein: CASSKDRVTGELFF.

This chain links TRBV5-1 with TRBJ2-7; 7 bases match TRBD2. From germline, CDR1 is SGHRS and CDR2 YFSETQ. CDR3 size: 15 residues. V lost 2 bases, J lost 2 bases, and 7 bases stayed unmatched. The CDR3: CASSLEAGETYEQYF. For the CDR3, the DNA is TGCGCCAGCAGCTTAGAGGCGGGAGAGACCTACGAGCAGTACTTC. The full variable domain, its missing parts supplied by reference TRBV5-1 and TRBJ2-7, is KAGVTQTPRYLIKTRGQQVTLSCSPISGHRSVSWYQQTPGQGLQFLFEYFSETQRNKGNFPGRFSGRQFSNSRSEMNVSTLELGDSALYLCASSLEAGETYEQYFGPGTRLTVT.

CDR3 DNA sequence: TGTGCCAGTAGTCGGGACAGTCCCAATGATCAGCCCCAGCATTTT. It specifies CASSRDSPNDQPQHF. V is TRBV19 and J is TRBJ1-5; 7 bases are shared with TRBD1. CDR3 length: 15 residues. Trimming cost V 5 bases and J 5 bases; bases outside gene matches: 9. Germline V lookup: CDR1 LNHDA, CDR2 SQIVND (reference sequence). Supplemented by reference TRBV19 and TRBJ1-5, the full variable domain reads DGGITQSPKYLFRKEGQNVTLSCEQNLNHDAMYWYRQDPGQGLRLIYYSQIVNDFQKGDIAEGYSVSREKKESFPLTVTSAQKNPTAFYLCASSRDSPNDQPQHFGDGTRLSIL.

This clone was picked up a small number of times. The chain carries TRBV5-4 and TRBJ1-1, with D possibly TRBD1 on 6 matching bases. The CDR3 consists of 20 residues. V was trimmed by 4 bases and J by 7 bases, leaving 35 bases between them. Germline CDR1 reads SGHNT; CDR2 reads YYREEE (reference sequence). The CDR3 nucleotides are TGTGCCAGCAGCGCCTTGCGGCTAAGAGGCAGGGGCCCGCATAGAAGTGAAGCTTTCTTT. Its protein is CASSALRLRGRGPHRSEAFF.

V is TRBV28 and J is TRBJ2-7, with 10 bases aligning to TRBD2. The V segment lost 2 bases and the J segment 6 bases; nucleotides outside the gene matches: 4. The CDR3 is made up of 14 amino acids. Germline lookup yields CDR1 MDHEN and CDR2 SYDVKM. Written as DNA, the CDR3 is TGTGCCAGCAGTTTACTAGCGGGAGTCGGCGAGCAGTACTTC. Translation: CASSLLAGVGEQYF.

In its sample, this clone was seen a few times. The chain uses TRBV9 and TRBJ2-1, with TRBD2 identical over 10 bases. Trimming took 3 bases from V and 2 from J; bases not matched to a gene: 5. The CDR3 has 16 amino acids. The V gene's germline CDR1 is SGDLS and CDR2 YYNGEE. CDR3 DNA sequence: TGTGCCAGCAGCGCTAGCGGGAGTGTCGCCTACAATGAGCAGTTCTTC. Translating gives CASSASGSVAYNEQFF.

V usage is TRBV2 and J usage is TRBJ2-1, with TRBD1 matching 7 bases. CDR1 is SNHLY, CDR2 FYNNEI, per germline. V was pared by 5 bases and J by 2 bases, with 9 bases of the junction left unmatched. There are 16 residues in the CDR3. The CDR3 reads CASSPEDRAPYNEQFF. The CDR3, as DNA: TGTGCCAGCAGTCCAGAAGACAGGGCGCCCTACAATGAGCAGTTCTTC.

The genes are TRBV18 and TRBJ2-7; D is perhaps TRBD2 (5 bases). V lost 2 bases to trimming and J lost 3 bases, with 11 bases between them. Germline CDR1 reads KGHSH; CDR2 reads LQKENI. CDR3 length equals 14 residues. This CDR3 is CASSPTVRDYEQYF. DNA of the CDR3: TGTGCCAGCTCACCAACGGTGAGGGACTACGAGCAGTACTTC. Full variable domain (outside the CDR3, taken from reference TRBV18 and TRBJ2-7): NAGVMQNPRHLVRRRGQEARLRCSPMKGHSHVYWYRQLPEEGLKFMVYLQKENIIDESGMPKERFSAEFPKEGPSILRIQQVVRGDSAAYFCASSPTVRDYEQYFGPGTRLTVT.

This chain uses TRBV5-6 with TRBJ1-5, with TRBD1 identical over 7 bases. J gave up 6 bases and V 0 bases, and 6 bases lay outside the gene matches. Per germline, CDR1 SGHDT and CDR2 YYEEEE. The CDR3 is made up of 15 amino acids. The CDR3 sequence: CASSLAVAGGQPQHF. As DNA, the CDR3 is TGTGCCAGCAGCTTGGCCGTGGCAGGGGGTCAGCCCCAGCATTTT.

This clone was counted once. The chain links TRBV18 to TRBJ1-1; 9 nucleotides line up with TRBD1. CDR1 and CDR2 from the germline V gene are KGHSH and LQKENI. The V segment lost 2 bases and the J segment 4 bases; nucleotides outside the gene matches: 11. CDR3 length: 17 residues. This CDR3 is CASSPFPGQGFGTEAFF. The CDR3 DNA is TGTGCCAGCTCACCATTCCCGGGACAGGGCTTCGGCACTGAAGCTTTCTTT.

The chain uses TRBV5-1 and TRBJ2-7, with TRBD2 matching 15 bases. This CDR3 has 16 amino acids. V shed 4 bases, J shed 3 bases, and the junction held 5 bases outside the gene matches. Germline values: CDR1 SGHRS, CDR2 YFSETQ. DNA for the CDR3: TGCGCCAGCAGCCCGGGACTAGCGGGAGGCGTCTACGAGCAGTACTTC. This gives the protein CASSPGLAGGVYEQYF.

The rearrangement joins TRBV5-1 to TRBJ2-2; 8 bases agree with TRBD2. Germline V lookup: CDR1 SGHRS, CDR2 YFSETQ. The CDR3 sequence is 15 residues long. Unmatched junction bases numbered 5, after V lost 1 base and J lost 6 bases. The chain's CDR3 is CASSLFREGPGELFF. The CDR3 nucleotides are TGCGCCAGCAGCTTGTTTCGGGAGGGCCCCGGGGAGCTGTTTTTT.

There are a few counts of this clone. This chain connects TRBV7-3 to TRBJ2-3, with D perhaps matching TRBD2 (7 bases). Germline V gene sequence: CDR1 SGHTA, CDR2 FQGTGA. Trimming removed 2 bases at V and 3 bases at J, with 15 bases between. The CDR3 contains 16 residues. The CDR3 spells CASSLQGGARTDTQYF. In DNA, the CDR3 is TGTGCCAGCAGCTTACAAGGGGGGGCGAGGACAGATACGCAGTATTTT.

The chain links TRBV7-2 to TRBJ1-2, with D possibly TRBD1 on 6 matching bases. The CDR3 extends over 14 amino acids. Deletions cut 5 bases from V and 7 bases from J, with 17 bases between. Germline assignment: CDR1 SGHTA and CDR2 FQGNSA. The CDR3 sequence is CASSPPPGVGGYTF. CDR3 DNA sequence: TGTGCCAGCAGCCCCCCCCCAGGGGTGGGTGGCTACACCTTC. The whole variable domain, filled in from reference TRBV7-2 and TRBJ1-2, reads GAGVSQSPSNKVTEKGKDVELRCDPISGHTALYWYRQSLGQGLEFLIYFQGNSAPDKSGLPSDRFSAERTGGSVSTLTIQRTQQEDSAVYLCASSPPPGVGGYTFGSGTRLTVV.

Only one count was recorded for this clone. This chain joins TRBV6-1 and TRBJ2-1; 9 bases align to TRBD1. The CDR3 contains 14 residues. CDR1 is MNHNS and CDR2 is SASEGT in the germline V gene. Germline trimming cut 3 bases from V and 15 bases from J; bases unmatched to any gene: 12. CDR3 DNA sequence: TGTGCCAGCAGTGAGCCTAGGGGGGACAGGGATGCGTTCTTC. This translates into CASSEPRGDRDAFF.